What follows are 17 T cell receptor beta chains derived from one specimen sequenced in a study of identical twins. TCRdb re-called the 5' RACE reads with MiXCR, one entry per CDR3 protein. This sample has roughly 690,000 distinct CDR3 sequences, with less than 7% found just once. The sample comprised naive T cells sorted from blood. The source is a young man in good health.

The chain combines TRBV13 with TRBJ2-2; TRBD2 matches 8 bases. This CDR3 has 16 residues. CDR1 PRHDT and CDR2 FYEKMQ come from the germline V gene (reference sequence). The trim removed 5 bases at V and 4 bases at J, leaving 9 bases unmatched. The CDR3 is CASSETGLGGTGELFF. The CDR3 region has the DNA TGTGCCAGCAGCGAAACGGGACTAGGGGGCACCGGGGAGCTGTTTTTT.

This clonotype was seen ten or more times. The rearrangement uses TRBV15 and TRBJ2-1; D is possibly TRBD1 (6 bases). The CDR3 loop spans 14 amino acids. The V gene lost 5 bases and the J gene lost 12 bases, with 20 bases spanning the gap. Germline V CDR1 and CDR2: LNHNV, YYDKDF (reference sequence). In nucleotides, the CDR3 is TGTGCCACCAGCGGGGGACACGATCAAATAGGGCAGTTCTTC. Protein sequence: CATSGGHDQIGQFF.

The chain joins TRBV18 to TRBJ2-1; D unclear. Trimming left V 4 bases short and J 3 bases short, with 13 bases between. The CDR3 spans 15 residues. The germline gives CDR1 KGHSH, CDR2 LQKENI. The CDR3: CASSLRRAVYNEQFF. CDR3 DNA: TGTGCCAGCTCACTGAGACGGGCGGTCTACAATGAGCAGTTCTTC.

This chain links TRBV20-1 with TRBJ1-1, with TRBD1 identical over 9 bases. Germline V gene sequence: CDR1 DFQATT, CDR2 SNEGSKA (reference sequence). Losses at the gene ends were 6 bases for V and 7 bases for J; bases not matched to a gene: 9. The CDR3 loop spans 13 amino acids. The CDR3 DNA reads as TGCAGTGCCTCCGGGACAGGGTGGGTTGAAGCTTTCTTT. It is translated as CSASGTGWVEAFF.

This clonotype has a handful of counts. The DNA for the CDR3 is TGTGCCAGCAGCCAAGACTCCATCTACGAGCAGTACTTC. Protein: CASSQDSIYEQYF. The chain is built from TRBV4-2 and TRBJ2-7, with D unclear. The CDR3 has 13 residues. The germline gives CDR1 LGHNA, CDR2 YNFKEQ. V was trimmed by 0 bases and J by 3 bases, leaving 6 bases between them.

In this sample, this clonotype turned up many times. CDR3 in amino acids: CASSLGGGDDEQYF. In DNA form, the CDR3 reads TGTGCCAGCAGCCTTGGAGGGGGAGACGACGAGCAGTACTTC. The chain carries TRBV11-2 and TRBJ2-7; TRBD1 or TRBD2 may be the D gene (6 bases each). The ends were cut back, 5 bases at V and 5 bases at J, with 16 bases in the middle. Per germline, CDR1 SGHAT and CDR2 FQNNGV. The CDR3 has 14 amino acids.

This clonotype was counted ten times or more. CDR3 DNA sequence: TGCAGTGCAAAAGGTCCCCAGGGGACCCAGTACTTC. Its protein is CSAKGPQGTQYF. J is TRBJ2-5 and V is TRBV20-1; D may be TRBD1 (5 bases). This CDR3 spans 12 amino acids. The germline V gene encodes CDR1 DFQATT and CDR2 SNEGSKA (reference sequence). The germline V and J ends were trimmed by 6 bases and 7 bases, with 15 bases remaining between them.

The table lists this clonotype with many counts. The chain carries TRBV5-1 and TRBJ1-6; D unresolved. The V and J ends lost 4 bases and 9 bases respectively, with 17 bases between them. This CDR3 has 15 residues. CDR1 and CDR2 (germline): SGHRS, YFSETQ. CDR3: CASSLRHGEGSPLHF. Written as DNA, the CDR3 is TGCGCCAGCAGCCTGCGACACGGGGAAGGTTCACCCCTCCACTTT.

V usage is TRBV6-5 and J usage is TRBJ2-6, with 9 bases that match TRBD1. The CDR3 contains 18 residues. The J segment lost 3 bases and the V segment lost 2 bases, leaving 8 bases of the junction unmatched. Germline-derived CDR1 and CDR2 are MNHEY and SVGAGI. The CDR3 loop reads CASSYRDRGKVGANVLTF. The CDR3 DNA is TGTGCCAGCAGTTACCGCGACAGGGGGAAGGTTGGGGCCAACGTCCTGACTTTC.

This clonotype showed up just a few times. The CDR3 loop is CASSISGGKYNEQFF. The CDR3 nucleotides are TGTGCCAGTAGTATATCTGGCGGGAAGTACAATGAGCAGTTCTTC. The rearrangement links TRBV19 to TRBJ2-1; the D gene is possibly TRBD2 (6 bases). CDR3 size: 15 residues. Germline V gene lookup returns CDR1 LNHDA and CDR2 SQIVND (reference sequence). V was clipped by 2 bases and J by 4 bases, with 12 bases between them.

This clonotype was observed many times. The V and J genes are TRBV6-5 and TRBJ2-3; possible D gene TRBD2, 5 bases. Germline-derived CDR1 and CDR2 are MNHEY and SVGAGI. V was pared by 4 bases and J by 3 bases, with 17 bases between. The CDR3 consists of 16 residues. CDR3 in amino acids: CASSSLSAGGTDTQYF. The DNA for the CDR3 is TGTGCCAGCAGTTCCCTTAGCGCCGGCGGGACAGATACGCAGTATTTT.

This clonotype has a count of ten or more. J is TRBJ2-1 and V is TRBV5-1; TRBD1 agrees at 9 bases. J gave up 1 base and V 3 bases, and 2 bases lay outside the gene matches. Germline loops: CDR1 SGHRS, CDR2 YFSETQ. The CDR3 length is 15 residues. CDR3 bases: TGCGCCAGCAGCTACGGACAGGGGTCCTACAATGAGCAGTTCTTC. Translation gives CASSYGQGSYNEQFF.

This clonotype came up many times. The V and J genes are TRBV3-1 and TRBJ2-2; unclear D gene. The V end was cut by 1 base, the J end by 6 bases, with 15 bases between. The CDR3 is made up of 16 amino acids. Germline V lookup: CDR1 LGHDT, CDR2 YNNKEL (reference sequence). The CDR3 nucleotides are TGTGCCAGCAGCCAAGGGCGAAGGGCGGTCTCCGGGGAGCTGTTTTTT. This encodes CASSQGRRAVSGELFF.

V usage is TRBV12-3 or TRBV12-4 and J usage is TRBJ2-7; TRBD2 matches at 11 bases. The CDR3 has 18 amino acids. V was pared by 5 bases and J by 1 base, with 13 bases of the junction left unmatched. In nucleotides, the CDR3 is TGTGCCAGCAGTGAGCACAGGGGACTAGCGGCCTGGTCCTACGAGCAGTACTTC. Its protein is CASSEHRGLAAWSYEQYF.

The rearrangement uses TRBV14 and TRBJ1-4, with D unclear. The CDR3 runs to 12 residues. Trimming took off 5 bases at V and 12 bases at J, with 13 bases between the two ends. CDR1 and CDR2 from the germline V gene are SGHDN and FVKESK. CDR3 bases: TGTGCCAGCAGCTCTTTTAGGACCGAACTGTTTTTT. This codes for CASSSFRTELFF.

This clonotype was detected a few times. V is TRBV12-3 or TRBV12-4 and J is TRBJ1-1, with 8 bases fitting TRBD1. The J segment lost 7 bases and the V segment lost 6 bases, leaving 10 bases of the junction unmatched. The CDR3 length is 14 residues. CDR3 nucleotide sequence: TGTGCCAGCAGAGCCCCCAACAGGGGGGGTGAAGCTTTCTTT. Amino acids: CASRAPNRGGEAFF.

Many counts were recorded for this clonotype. The CDR3 bases are TGTGCCAGCAGCCCTATGGGACTAGCGGGAGAGTACAATGAGCAGTTCTTC. Translated, it gives CASSPMGLAGEYNEQFF. The chain links TRBV28 to TRBJ2-1; 14 bases line up with TRBD2. Per the germline V gene, CDR1 is MDHEN and CDR2 is SYDVKM. Trimming cost V 6 bases and J 4 bases; bases outside gene matches: 8. The CDR3 totals 17 residues.